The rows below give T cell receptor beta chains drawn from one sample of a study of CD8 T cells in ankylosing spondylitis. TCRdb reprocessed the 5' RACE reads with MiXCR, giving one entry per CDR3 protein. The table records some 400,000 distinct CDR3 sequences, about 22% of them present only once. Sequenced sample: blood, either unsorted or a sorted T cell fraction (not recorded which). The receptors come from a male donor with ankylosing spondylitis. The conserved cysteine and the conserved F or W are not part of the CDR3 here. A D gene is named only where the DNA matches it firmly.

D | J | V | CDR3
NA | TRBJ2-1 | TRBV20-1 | SASPDHNEQF
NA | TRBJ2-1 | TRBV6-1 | ASRQDRGSSSYNEQF
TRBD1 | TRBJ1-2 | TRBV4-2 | ASSQVRGRLGYT
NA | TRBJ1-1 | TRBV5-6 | ASSLVSSNTEAF
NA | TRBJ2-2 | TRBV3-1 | ASSQPIGELF
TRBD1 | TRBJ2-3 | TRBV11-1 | ASSLYVGQGAADTQY
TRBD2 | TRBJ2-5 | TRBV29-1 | SYGGGDQETQY
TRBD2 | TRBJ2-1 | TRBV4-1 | ASSHPQPGTSGIESSYNEQF
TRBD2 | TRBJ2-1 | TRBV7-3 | ASSLPGLADHNEQF
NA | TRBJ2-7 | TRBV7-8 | ASSLALLGEAGYEQY
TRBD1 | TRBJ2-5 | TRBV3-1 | ASSQGIGTGQETQY
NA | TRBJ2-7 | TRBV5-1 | ASSTEGESYEQY
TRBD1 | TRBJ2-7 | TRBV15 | ATSRDKGQGSYEQY
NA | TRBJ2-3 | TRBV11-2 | ASSLGRGRGYSTDTQY
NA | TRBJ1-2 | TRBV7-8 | ASSLGQPMNYGYT
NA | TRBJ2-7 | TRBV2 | ASSGDGSYEQY
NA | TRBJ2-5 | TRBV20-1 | SARVPPDGETQY
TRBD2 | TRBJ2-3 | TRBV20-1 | SASSGLAGRTDTQY
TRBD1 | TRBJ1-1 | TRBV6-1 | ASRETGTGGSTEAF
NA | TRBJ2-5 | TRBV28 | ASNVPGPTGETQY
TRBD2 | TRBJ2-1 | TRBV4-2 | ASSPRLAGGLSSYNEQF
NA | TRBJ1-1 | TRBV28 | ASSFPPQGRRAF
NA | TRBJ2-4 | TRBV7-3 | ASSLSLGGQNIQY
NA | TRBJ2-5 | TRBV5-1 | ASSSGRQETQY
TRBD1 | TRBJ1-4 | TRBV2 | ASTERTTGPNEKLF
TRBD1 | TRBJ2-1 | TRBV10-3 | ATRGTGVNEQF